This T cell receptor (beta chain) was recovered during a study of tumor and adjacent non-tumor tissue in lung cancer. Study background: Histology: 12 adenocarcinoma, a couple of squamous cell carcinoma, 1 small cell lung cancer. Samples averaged about 4.17 million productive TCRbeta reads each.

Details on this clonotype: Its target is unknown. One end of the junction varies from germline; a read error may be responsible.

Broader study findings: Tumor repertoires had a smaller top 100 clone share than normal lung.

Three rounds of nested PCR, following a modified ARM-PCR protocol, produced the TCRbeta library. TCRdb re-called the multiplex PCR reads with MiXCR, one entry per CDR3 protein. This sample has about 110,000 distinct CDR3 sequences, with around 75% found just once. Germline V CDR1 and CDR2: SGHAT, FQNNGV. The CDR3 covers 15 residues. This sample's RNA came from whole unsorted tissue. Sequencing was performed on lung tumor tissue. This sequence was found in a woman in her sixties or seventies with non-small cell lung cancer. This chain links TRBV11-2 with TRBJ1-4, with D possibly being TRBD1 (5 bases). The CDR3, as DNA: TGTGTCAGCAGCTTAGAAGGGACCCCAAATGAAAAACTGTTTTTT. Amino acids: CVSSLEGTPNEKLFF.